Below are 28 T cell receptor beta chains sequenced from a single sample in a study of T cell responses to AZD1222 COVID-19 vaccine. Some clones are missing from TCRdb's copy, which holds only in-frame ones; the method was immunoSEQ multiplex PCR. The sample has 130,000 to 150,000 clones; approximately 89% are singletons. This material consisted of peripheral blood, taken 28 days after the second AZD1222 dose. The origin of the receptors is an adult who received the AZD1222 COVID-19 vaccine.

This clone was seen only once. The CDR3: CASRSIAGGPYEQYF. For the CDR3, the DNA is TGTGCCAGCAGGTCGATAGCGGGAGGGCCCTACGAGCAGTACTTC. The chain is built from TRBV2 and TRBJ2-7; 11 nucleotides agree with TRBD2. Germline CDR1 SNHLY, CDR2 FYNNEI. V gave up 6 bases and J gave up 2 bases; unmatched junction bases: 6. The CDR3 spans 15 residues.

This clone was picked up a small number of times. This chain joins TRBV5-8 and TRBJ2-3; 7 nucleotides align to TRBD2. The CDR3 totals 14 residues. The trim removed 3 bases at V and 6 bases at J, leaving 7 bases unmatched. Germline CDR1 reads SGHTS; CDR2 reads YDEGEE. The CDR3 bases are TGTGCCAGCAGCTCACCTGTCGGGGGGGATACGCAGTATTTT. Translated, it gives CASSSPVGGDTQYF.

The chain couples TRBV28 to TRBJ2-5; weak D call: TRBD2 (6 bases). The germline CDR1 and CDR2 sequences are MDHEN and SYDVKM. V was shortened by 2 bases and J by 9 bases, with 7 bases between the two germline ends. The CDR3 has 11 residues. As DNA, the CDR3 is TGTGCCAGCAGTTTAACGGGAGCCCAGTACTTC. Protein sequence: CASSLTGAQYF.

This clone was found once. CDR3 DNA: TGTGCCAGCAGCCATAGTGGGACAGGGGCCGGGGAGCTGTTTTTT. As protein: CASSHSGTGAGELFF. J is TRBJ2-2 and V is TRBV3-1 (or the pseudogene TRBV3-2), with TRBD1 identical over 10 bases. After removal of 3 bases from V and 6 bases from J, the junction contained 4 bases not matched to a gene. This CDR3 is 15 amino acids long. Germline assignment: CDR1 LGHDT and CDR2 YNNKEL (reference sequence).

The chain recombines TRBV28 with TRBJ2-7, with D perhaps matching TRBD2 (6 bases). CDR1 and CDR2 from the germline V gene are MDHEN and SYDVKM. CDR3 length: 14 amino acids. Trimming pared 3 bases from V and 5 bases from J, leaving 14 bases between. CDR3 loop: CASSFLEGPHEQYF. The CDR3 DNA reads TGTGCCAGCAGTTTCTTGGAGGGACCCCACGAGCAGTACTTC.

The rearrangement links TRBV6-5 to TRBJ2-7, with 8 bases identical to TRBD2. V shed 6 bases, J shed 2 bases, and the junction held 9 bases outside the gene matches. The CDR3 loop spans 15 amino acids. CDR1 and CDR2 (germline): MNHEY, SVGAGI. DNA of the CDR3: TGTGCCAGCAGGGCGAGGACTAGCCGAGCCTACGAGCAGTACTTC. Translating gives CASRARTSRAYEQYF.

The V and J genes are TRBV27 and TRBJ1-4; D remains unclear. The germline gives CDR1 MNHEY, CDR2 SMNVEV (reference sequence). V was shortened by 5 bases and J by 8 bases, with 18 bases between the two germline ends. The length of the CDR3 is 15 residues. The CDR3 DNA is TGTGCCAGCAGTCCTTTTGCAGGCTCGGGGGAAAAACTGTTTTTT. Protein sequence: CASSPFAGSGEKLFF.

The CDR3 coding sequence is TGTGCCAGCAGCCCCGGGGGGAGGGGAGTGGAGACCCAGTACTTC. Protein sequence: CASSPGGRGVETQYF. The rearrangement links TRBV9 to TRBJ2-5; 7 nucleotides agree with TRBD2. V was clipped by 4 bases and J by 5 bases; unmatched bases: 11. This CDR3 region has 15 residues. From germline, CDR1 is SGDLS and CDR2 YYNGEE.

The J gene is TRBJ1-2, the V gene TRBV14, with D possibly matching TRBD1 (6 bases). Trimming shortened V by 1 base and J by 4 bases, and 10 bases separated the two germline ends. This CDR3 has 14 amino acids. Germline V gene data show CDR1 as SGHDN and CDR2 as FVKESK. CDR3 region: CASSQAQGFYGYTF. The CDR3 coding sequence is TGTGCCAGCAGCCAAGCTCAGGGGTTCTATGGCTACACCTTC.

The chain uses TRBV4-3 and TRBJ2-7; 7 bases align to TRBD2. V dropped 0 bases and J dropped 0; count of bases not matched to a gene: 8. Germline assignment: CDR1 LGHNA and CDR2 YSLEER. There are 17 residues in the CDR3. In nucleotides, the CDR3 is TGCGCCAGCAGCCAAGAGATTGGGGGGAGGGGCTCCTACGAGCAGTACTTC. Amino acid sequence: CASSQEIGGRGSYEQYF.

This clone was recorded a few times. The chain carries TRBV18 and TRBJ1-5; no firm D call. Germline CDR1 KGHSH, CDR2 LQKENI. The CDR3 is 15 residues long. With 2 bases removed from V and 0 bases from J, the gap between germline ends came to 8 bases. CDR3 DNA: TGTGCCAGCTCACCAAGAGGAAATAGCAATCAGCCCCAGCATTTT. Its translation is CASSPRGNSNQPQHF.

The CDR3 DNA follows: TGTGCCAGCAGGACGGGACTAGGATACGAGCAGTACTTC. The encoded protein is CASRTGLGYEQYF. The chain is built from TRBV6-5 and TRBJ2-7; 8 positions agree with TRBD2. The germline CDR1 and CDR2 sequences are MNHEY and SVGAGI. Losses at the gene ends were 6 bases for V and 4 bases for J; bases not matched to a gene: 5. This CDR3 has 13 amino acids.

Here the CDR3 DNA reads TGCAGTGCTAGAGAGAGCTATGGCTACACCTTC. Encoded protein: CSARESYGYTF. The rearrangement uses TRBV20-1 and TRBJ1-2; D gene unclear. V lost 0 bases and J lost 4, with 3 bases in between. Per the germline V gene, CDR1 is DFQATT and CDR2 is SNEGSKA (reference sequence). This CDR3 is built from 11 residues.

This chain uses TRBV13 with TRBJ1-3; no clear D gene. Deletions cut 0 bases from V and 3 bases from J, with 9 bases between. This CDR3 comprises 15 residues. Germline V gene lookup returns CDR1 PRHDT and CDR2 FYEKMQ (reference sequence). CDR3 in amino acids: CASSLGGSFGNTIYF. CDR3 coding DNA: TGTGCCAGCAGCTTAGGCGGTAGCTTTGGAAACACCATATATTTT.

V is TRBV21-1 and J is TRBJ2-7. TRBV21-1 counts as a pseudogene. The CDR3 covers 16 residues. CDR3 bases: TGTGCCAGCAGCAAAGAAGGTCACCTCACCTCCTACGAGCAGTACTTC. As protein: CASSKEGHLTSYEQYF.

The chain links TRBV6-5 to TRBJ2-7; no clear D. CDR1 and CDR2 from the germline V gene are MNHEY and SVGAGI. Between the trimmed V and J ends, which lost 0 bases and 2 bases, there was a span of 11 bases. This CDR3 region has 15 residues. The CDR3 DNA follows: TGTGCCAGCAGTTACTCGGGCCTAGAAGCCTACGAGCAGTACTTC. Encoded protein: CASSYSGLEAYEQYF.

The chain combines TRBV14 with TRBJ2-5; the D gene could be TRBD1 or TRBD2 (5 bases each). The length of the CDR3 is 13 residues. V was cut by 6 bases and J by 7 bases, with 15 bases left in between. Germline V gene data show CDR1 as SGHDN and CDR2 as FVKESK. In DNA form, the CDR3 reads TGTGCCAGCAGTCATGGTCTTGGGGGGACCCAGTACTTC. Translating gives CASSHGLGGTQYF.

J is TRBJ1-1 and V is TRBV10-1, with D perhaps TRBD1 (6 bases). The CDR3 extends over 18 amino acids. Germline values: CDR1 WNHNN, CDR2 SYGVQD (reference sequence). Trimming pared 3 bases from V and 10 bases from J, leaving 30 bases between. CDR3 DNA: TGCGCCAGCAGTGAAGTTGGTCCGGGGGGCGCATGGGGGTTAGGAGCTTTCTTT. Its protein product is CASSEVGPGGAWGLGAFF.

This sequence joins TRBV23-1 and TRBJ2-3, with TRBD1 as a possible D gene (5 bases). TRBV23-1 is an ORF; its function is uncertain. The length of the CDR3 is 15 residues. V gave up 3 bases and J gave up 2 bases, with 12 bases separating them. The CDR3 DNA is TGCGCCAGCAGTCAGCAGGGAACGTACACAGATACGCAGTATTTT. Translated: CASSQQGTYTDTQYF.

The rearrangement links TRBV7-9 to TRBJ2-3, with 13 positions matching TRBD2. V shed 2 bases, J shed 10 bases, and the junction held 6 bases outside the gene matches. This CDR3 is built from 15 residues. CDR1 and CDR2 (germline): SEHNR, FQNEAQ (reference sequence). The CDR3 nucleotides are TGTGCCAGCAGCTTATCAGGACTAGCGGGAGAGGCGCAGTATTTT. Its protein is CASSLSGLAGEAQYF.

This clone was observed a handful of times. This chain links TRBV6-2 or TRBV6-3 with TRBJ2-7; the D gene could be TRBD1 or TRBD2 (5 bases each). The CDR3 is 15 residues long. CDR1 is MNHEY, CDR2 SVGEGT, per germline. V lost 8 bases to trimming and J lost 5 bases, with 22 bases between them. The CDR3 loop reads CASRPGWGNPHEQYF. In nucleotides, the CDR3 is TGTGCCAGCCGCCCAGGATGGGGGAACCCCCACGAGCAGTACTTC.

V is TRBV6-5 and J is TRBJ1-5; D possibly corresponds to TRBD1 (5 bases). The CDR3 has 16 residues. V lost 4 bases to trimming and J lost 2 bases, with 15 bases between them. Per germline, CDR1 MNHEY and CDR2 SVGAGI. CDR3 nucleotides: TGTGCCAGCAGTTTGGGGCGGACGCCCGGCAATCAGCCCCAGCATTTT. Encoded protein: CASSLGRTPGNQPQHF.

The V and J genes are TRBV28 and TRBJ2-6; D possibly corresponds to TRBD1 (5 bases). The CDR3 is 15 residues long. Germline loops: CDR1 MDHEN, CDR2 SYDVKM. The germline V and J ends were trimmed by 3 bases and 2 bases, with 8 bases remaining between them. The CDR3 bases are TGTGCCAGCAGTTTTTCAGGGCCTGGGGCCAACGTCCTGACTTTC. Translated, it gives CASSFSGPGANVLTF.

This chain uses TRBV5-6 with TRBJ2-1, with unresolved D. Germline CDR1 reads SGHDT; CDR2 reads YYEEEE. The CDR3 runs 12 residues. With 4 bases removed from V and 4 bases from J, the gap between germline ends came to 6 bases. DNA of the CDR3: TGTGCCAGCAGCACGGAATACAATGAGCAGTTCTTC. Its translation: CASSTEYNEQFF.

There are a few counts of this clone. For the CDR3, the DNA is TGTGCCAGCAGCGTATTGGATCAAGAGACCCAGTACTTC. Amino acid sequence: CASSVLDQETQYF. The chain uses TRBV9 and TRBJ2-5, with D unclear. Germline V gene lookup returns CDR1 SGDLS and CDR2 YYNGEE. Trimming pared 1 base from V and 2 bases from J, leaving 6 bases between. The CDR3 runs 13 residues.

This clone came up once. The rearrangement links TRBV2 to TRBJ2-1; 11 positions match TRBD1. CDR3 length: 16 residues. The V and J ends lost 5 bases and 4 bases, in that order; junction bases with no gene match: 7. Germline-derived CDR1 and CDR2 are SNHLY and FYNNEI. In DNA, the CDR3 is TGTGCCAGCAGTCCGGGACAGGGGGTGGTATACAATGAGCAGTTCTTC. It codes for CASSPGQGVVYNEQFF.

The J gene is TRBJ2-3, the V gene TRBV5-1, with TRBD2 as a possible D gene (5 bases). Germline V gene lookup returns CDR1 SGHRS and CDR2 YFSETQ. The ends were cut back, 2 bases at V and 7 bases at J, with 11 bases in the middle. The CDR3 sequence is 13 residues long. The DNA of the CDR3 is TGCGCCAGCAGCTTCTCCGGGGAAAATACGCAGTATTTT. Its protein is CASSFSGENTQYF.

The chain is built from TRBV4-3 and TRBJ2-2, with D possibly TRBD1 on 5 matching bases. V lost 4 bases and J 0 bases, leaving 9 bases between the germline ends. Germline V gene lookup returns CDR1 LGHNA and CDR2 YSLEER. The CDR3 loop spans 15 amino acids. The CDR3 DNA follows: TGCGCCAGCAGCCGGGGCGACCCGAACACCGGGGAGCTGTTTTTT. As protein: CASSRGDPNTGELFF.